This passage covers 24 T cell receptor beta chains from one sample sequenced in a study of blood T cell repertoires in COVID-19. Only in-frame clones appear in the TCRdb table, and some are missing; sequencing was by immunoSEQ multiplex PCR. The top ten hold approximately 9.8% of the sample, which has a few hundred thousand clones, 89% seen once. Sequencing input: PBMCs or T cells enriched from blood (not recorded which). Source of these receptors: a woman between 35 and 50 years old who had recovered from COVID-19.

CDR3 loop: CASSLTRDTQYF. CDR3 bases: TGTGCCAGCAGTTTAACGAGGGATACGCAGTATTTT. The chain recombines TRBV12-3 or TRBV12-4 with TRBJ2-3; D uncertain. Trimming cost V 2 bases and J 6 bases, with 6 bases left between them. The CDR3 is made up of 12 amino acids.

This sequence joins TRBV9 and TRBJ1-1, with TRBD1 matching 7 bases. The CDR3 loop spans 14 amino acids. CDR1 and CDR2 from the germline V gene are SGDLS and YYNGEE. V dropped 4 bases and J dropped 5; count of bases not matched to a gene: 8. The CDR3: CASSPLTGLTEAFF. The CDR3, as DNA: TGTGCCAGCAGCCCGCTGACAGGGTTGACTGAAGCTTTCTTT.

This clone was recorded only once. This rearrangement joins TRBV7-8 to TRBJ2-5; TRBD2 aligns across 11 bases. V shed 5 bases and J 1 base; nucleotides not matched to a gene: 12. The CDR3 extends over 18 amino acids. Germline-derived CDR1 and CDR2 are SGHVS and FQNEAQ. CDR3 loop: CASSPTGTSGYFQETQYF. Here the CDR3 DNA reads TGTGCCAGCAGCCCCACCGGGACTAGCGGTTATTTCCAAGAGACCCAGTACTTC. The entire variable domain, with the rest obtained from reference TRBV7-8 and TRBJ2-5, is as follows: GAGVSQSPRYKVAKRGQDVALRCDPISGHVSLFWYQQALGQGPEFLTYFQNEAQLDKSGLPSDRFFAERPEGSVSTLKIQRTQQEDSAVYLCASSPTGTSGYFQETQYFGPGTRLLVL.

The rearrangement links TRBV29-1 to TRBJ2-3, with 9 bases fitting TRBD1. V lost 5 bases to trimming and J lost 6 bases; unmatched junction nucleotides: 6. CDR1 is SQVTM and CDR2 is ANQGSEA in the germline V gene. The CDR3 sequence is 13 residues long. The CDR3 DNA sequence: TGCAGCGTTCTCCGGGACAGGGTCGATACGCAGTATTTT. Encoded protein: CSVLRDRVDTQYF.

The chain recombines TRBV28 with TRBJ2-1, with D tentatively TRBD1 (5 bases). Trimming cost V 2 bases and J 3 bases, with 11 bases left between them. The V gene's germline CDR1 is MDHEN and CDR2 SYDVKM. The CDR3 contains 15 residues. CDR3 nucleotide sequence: TGTGCCAGCAGTTTACCGGGCAGGGTCTACAATGAGCAGTTCTTC. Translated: CASSLPGRVYNEQFF.

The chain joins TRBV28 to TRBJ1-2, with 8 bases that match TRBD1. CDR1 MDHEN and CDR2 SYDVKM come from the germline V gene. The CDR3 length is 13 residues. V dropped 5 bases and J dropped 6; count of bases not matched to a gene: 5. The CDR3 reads CASSPGGGHGYTF. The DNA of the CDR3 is TGTGCCAGCAGTCCAGGGGGCGGACATGGCTACACCTTC.

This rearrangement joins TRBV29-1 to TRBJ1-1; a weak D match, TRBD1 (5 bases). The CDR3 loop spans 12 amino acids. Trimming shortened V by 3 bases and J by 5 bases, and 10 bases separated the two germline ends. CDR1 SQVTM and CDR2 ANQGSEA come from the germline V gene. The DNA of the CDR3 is TGCAGCGTTGAGGCCAGGGATACTGAAGCTTTCTTT. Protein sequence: CSVEARDTEAFF.

The CDR3 reads CASSLQGDNEQFF. The CDR3 DNA is TGTGCCAGCAGCTTACAGGGGGACAATGAGCAGTTCTTC. The chain employs TRBV7-3 and TRBJ2-1; TRBD1 agrees at 7 bases. CDR1 is SGHTA, CDR2 FQGTGA, per germline. V dropped 2 bases and J dropped 5; count of bases not matched to a gene: 0. The CDR3 is 13 amino acids.

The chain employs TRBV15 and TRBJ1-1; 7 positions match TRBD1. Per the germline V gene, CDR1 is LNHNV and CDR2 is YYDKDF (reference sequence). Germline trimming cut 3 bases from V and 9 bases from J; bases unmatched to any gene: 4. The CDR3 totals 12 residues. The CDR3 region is CATSREDRKAFF. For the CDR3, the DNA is TGTGCCACCAGCAGGGAGGACAGGAAAGCTTTCTTT. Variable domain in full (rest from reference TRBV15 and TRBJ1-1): DAMVIQNPRYQVTQFGKPVTLSCSQTLNHNVMYWYQQKSSQAPKLLFHYYDKDFNNEADTPDNFQSRRPNTSFCFLDIRSPGLGDTAMYLCATSREDRKAFFGQGTRLTVV.

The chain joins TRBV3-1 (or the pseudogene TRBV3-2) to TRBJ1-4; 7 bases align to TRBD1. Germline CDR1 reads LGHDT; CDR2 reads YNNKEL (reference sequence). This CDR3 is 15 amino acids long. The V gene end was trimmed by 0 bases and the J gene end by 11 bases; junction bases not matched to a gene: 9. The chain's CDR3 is CASSQDLGGRGKLFF. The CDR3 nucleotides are TGTGCCAGCAGCCAAGATTTGGGGGGCAGGGGGAAACTGTTTTTT.

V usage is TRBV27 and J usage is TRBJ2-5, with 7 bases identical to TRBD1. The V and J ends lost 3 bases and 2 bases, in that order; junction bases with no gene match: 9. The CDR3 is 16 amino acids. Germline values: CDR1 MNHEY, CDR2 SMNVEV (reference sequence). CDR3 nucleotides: TGTGCCAGCAGTTTGATCCCACAGGGGAAACAAGAGACCCAGTACTTC. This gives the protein CASSLIPQGKQETQYF.

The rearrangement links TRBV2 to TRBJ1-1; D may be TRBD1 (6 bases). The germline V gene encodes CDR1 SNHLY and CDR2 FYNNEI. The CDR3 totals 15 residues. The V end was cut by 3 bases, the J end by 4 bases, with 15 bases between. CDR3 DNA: TGTGCCAGCAGTGACTCACAGGGATCTGTCACTGAAGCTTTCTTT. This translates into CASSDSQGSVTEAFF.

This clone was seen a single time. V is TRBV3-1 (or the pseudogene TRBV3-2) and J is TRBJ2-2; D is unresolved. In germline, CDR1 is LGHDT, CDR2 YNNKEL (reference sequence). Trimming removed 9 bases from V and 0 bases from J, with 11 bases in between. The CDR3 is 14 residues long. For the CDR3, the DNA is TGTGCCAGTGTTTCGAGATCGAACACCGGGGAGCTGTTTTTT. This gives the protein CASVSRSNTGELFF.

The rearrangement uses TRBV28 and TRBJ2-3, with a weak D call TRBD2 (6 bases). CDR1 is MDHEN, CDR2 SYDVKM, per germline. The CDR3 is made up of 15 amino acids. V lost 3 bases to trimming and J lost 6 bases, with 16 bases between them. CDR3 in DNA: TGTGCCAGCAGTTTGCCCCTGCGCGGGGCGGATACGCAGTATTTT. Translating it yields CASSLPLRGADTQYF.

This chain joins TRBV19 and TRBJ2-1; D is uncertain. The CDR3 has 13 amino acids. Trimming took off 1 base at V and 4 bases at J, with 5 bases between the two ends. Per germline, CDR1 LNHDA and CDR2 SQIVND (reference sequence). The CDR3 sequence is CASSIAPYNEQFF. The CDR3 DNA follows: TGTGCCAGTAGTATAGCCCCTTACAATGAGCAGTTCTTC.

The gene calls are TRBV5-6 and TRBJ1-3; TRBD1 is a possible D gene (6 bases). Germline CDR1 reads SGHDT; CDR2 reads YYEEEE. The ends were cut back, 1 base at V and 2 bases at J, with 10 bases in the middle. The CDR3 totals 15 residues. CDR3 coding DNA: TGTGCCAGCAGCTTGAAACAGGGAACTGGAAACACCATATATTTT. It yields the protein CASSLKQGTGNTIYF.

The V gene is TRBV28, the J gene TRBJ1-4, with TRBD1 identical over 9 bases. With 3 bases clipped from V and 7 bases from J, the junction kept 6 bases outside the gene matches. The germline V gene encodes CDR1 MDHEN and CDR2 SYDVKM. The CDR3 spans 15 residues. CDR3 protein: CASSLPGQGGEKLFF. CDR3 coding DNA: TGTGCCAGCAGTTTGCCGGGACAGGGAGGTGAAAAACTGTTTTTT.

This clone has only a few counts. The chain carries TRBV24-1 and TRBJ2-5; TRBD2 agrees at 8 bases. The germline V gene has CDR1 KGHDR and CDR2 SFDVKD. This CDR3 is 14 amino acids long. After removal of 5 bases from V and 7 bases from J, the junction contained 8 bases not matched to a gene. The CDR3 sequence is CATSVTGGPGTQYF. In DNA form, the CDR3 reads TGTGCCACCAGTGTCACGGGGGGGCCAGGGACCCAGTACTTC.

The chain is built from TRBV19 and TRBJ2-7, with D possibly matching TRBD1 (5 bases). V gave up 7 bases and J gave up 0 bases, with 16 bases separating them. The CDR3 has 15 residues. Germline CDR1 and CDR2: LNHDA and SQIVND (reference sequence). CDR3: CASKGSGHPSYEQYF. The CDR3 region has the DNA TGTGCCAGTAAGGGTTCTGGACACCCCTCCTACGAGCAGTACTTC.

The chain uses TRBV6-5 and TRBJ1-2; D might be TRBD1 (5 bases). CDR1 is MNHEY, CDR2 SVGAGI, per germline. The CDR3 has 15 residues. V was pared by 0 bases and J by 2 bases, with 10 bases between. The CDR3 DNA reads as TGTGCCAGCAGTTACTCTATGGACATCAACTATGGCTACACCTTC. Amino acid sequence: CASSYSMDINYGYTF.

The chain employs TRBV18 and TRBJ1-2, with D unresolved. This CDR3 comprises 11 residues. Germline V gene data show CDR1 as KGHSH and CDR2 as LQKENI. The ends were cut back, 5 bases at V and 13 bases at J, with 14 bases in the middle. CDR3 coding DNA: TGTGCCAGCTCAACGGGGTCCGTTGGCACCTTC. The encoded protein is CASSTGSVGTF.

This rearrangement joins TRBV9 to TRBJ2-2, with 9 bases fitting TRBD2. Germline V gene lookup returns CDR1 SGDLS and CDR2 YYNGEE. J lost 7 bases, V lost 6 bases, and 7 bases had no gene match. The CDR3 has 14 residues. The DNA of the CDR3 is TGTGCCAGCAAGAGGACTAGCGAGAGCGGGGAGCTGTTTTTT. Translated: CASKRTSESGELFF. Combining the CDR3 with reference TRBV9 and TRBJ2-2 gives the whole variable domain DSGVTQTPKHLITATGQRVTLRCSPRSGDLSVYWYQQSLDQGLQFLIQYYNGEERAKGNILERFSAQQFPDLHSELNLSSLELGDSALYFCASKRTSESGELFFGEGSRLTVL.

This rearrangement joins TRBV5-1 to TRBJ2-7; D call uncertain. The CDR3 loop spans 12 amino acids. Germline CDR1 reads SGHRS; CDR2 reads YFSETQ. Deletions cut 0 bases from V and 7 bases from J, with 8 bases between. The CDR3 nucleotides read TGCGCCAGCAGCTTGGGCACCAGGGAGCAGTACTTC. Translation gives CASSLGTREQYF.

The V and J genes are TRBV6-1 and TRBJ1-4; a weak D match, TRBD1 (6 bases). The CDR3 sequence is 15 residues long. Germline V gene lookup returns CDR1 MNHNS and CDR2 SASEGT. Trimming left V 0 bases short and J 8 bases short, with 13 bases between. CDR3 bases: TGTGCCAGCAGTGAAGCGGCCCTGGGGGCCGAAAAACTGTTTTTT. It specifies CASSEAALGAEKLFF.